This TCR beta chain was identified during a study of OX40 agonist ivuxolimab in advanced cancers. Per the germline V gene, CDR1 is SGHTA and CDR2 is FQGTGA. The V and J ends lost 4 bases and 5 bases, in that order; junction bases with no gene match: 10. The CDR3 is 15 residues long. This clone was seen only once. Its antigen is not known. Produced via immunoSEQ multiplex PCR; TCRdb's table is partial and in-frame only. The sample lists approximately 26,000 clones, 75% to 85% occurring once. Whole-study results and caveats: It was not determined which antigens were specifically recognized by the peripheral T cells that had undergone clonal expansion.

The chain couples TRBV7-3 to TRBJ1-1; 7 nucleotides agree with TRBD1. This receptor was obtained from an adult with an advanced solid tumor such as melanoma, head and neck, liver or kidney cancer. The material was CD4+ or CD8+ T cells sorted from blood, obtained in a trial of the OX40 agonist ivuxolimab. CDR3 DNA sequence: TGTGCCAGCAGCTCGGGGGACAGAACGTTGACTGAAGCTTTCTTT. Its protein product is CASSSGDRTLTEAFF.